The rows below give T cell receptor beta chains drawn from one sample of a study of blood T cell repertoires in COVID-19. Clones were sequenced by immunoSEQ multiplex PCR, and TCRdb holds only the in-frame ones, with some missing. The sample includes 70,000 or so clones, around 80% of them seen just once. Sequencing was done on a sample of peripheral blood. These receptors came from a man aged 50-59 years with COVID-19, enrolled during active disease. CDR3s include the opening cysteine and the closing phenylalanine or tryptophan. The D gene is left open where the match is weak. A row's size may be missing; if present it is once, few, many or a size class.

J | D | V | size | CDR3 | DNA
TRBJ2-5 | - | TRBV6-4 | - | CASSEDPAGAQYF | TGTGCCAGCAGCGAGGACCCCGCCGGGGCCCAGTACTTC
TRBJ2-6 | - | TRBV9 | - | CASSVSAAGANVLTF | TGTGCCAGCAGCGTATCGGCGGCTGGGGCCAACGTCCTGACTTTC
TRBJ1-3 | - | TRBV13 | once | CASSLGAGLPAGNTIYF | TGTGCCAGCAGCTTAGGGGCAGGGCTTCCGGCTGGAAACACCATATATTTT
TRBJ2-7 | TRBD1 | TRBV5-1 | - | CASSPGQGVHEQYF | TGCGCCAGCAGCCCCGGACAGGGCGTCCACGAGCAGTACTTC
TRBJ2-7 | - | TRBV25-1 | few | CASSEYRGAGWEQYF | TGTGCCAGCAGTGAATATCGGGGGGCCGGTTGGGAGCAGTACTTC
TRBJ1-1 | - | TRBV5-1 | medium-sized | CASSLEGLTEAFF | TGCGCCAGCAGCTTGGAGGGGCTCACTGAAGCTTTCTTT
TRBJ1-4 | TRBD1 | TRBV30 | once | CAWGSLQGAGEKLFF | TGTGCCTGGGGGTCTCTACAGGGGGCGGGGGAAAAACTGTTTTTT
TRBJ2-2 | - | TRBV6-5 | - | CASTRHDTGELFF | TGTGCCAGCACCCGACACGACACCGGGGAGCTGTTTTTT
TRBJ2-5 | TRBD2 | TRBV10-3 | - | CAISESITSGSRETQYF | TGTGCCATCAGTGAGTCGATTACTAGCGGGAGTCGGGAGACCCAGTACTTC
TRBJ2-7 | - | TRBV10-2 | - | CASSATGTEQYF | TGCGCCAGCAGTGCAACAGGTACCGAGCAGTACTTC
TRBJ1-6 | - | TRBV11-2 | - | CASSLGEGWYNSPLHF | TGTGCCAGCAGCTTAGGGGAGGGCTGGTATAATTCACCCCTCCACTTT
TRBJ2-7 | TRBD1 | TRBV6-1 | - | CASSEEEGTGGKEQYF | TGTGCCAGCAGTGAAGAAGAGGGGACAGGGGGAAAAGAGCAGTACTTC
TRBJ2-1 | - | TRBV3-1/TRBV3-2 | - | CASSQGVWTTNEQFF | TGTGCCAGCAGCCAAGGGGTATGGACTACGAATGAGCAGTTCTTC
TRBJ1-1 | TRBD1 | TRBV6-5 | - | CASNSQGATEAFF | TGTGCCAGCAATTCCCAGGGGGCCACTGAAGCTTTCTTT
TRBJ1-6 | - | TRBV7-2 | - | CASSGRGGHNSPLHF | TGTGCCAGCAGCGGGCGGGGGGGACATAATTCACCCCTCCACTTT
TRBJ1-5 | TRBD1 | TRBV29-1 | - | CSVQQGNQPQHF | TGCAGCGTCCAACAGGGGAATCAGCCCCAGCATTTT
TRBJ1-2 | - | TRBV30 | - | CAWRVLNNYGYTF | TGTGCCTGGAGGGTACTGAATAACTATGGCTACACCTTC
TRBJ2-7 | TRBD2 | TRBV7-2 | few | CASSPTSGFSYEQYF | TGTGCCAGCAGCCCGACTAGCGGTTTCTCCTACGAGCAGTACTTC
TRBJ1-4 | - | TRBV7-3 | - | CASSEGPRVGEKLFF | TGTGCCAGCAGCGAAGGTCCCAGGGTGGGTGAAAAACTGTTTTTT
TRBJ1-1 | - | TRBV27 | - | CASSARGGIAEAFF | TGTGCCAGCAGTGCCCGTGGAGGGATCGCTGAAGCTTTCTTT
TRBJ2-3 | - | TRBV6-6 | - | CASSPQGWDTQYF | TGTGCCAGCAGCCCCCAGGGCTGGGATACGCAGTATTTT
TRBJ2-2 | TRBD1 | TRBV9 | - | CASSVDRGRELFF | TGTGCCAGCAGCGTGGACAGGGGTAGGGAGCTGTTTTTT
TRBJ2-2 | - | TRBV29-1 | - | CSVSAPRGSPEFGELFF | TGCAGCGTTTCGGCCCCGAGGGGGTCCCCTGAATTCGGGGAGCTGTTTTTT